This TCR beta chain emerged from a study of technical replicates of blood from a handful of donors. CDR1 and CDR2 from the germline V gene are GTSNPN and SVGIG (reference sequence). V lost 0 bases, J lost 5 bases, and 8 bases stayed unmatched. The CDR3 sequence is 16 residues long. TCRdb keeps only in-frame clones here, not all; method: immunoSEQ multiplex PCR. The table has under 80,000 clones, 75% to 95% seen once; the top ten hold roughly 0.37%. The sample was T cells isolated from PBMCs. The chain is built from TRBV30 and TRBJ1-1; 11 positions agree with TRBD1. The clonotype was recovered from a human donor in good health. Some clones in this sample may be carry-over from other donors' samples. This CDR3 reads CAWSVLGTGGGTEAFF. The CDR3 DNA sequence: TGTGCCTGGAGTGTATTAGGGACAGGGGGAGGTACTGAAGCTTTCTTT.